Presented here are 5 T cell receptor beta chains from one specimen sequenced in a study of blood T cell repertoires in COVID-19. The repertoire was sequenced with immunoSEQ multiplex PCR; TCRdb's copy has only in-frame clones and lacks some. The table records 200,000 to 250,000 clones, about 87% of them present only once. The sample taken for sequencing was PBMCs or T cells enriched from blood (not recorded which). These receptors all come from a woman aged 25 to 45 who had recovered from COVID-19.

The chain combines TRBV10-3 with TRBJ1-2; D gene uncertain. Germline V lookup: CDR1 ENHRY, CDR2 SYGVKD. This CDR3 has 14 amino acids. The V end was cut by 0 bases, the J end by 1 base, with 6 bases between. DNA for the CDR3: TGTGCCATCAGTGAGTCGTCAGTTAACTATGGCTACACCTTC. It encodes CAISESSVNYGYTF.

This clone is a singleton in its sample. The chain couples TRBV5-6 to TRBJ1-5; a possible D gene is TRBD1 (6 bases). CDR1 is SGHDT, CDR2 YYEEEE, per germline. This CDR3 has 14 amino acids. Trimming stripped 5 bases from V and 4 bases from J, with 13 bases between. CDR3 nucleotides: TGTGCCAGCAGGTCAGGGGCCGGTAATCAGCCCCAGCATTTT. It translates to CASRSGAGNQPQHF.

Remarks on this clone: The sample has other DNA sequences that encode this CDR3 too. The V gene is TRBV19, the J gene TRBJ1-2; TRBD1 matches 7 bases. Germline CDR1 is LNHDA and CDR2 is SQIVND (reference sequence). The V and J ends lost 6 bases and 2 bases, in that order; junction bases with no gene match: 3. CDR3 length equals 13 residues. Written as DNA, the CDR3 is TGTGCCAGTAGCCTACAGGGGAACTATGGCTACACCTTC. This sequence encodes CASSLQGNYGYTF. Combining the CDR3 with reference TRBV19 and TRBJ1-2 gives the whole variable domain DGGITQSPKYLFRKEGQNVTLSCEQNLNHDAMYWYRQDPGQGLRLIYYSQIVNDFQKGDIAEGYSVSREKKESFPLTVTSAQKNPTAFYLCASSLQGNYGYTFGSGTRLTVV.

V usage is TRBV7-2 and J usage is TRBJ1-2; D remains unclear. Germline V gene lookup returns CDR1 SGHTA and CDR2 FQGNSA. This CDR3 spans 14 amino acids. Trimming removed 2 bases at V and 4 bases at J, with 11 bases between. For the CDR3, the DNA is TGTGCCAGCAGCTTATCTCCAGGCCTCTATGGCTACACCTTC. The encoded protein is CASSLSPGLYGYTF.

The V gene is TRBV6-5, the J gene TRBJ1-6, with D unresolved. V lost 2 bases and J 8 bases, leaving 16 bases between the germline ends. In germline, CDR1 is MNHEY, CDR2 SVGAGI. The CDR3 totals 16 residues. The CDR3 sequence is CASSYGRAGGYSPLHF. Here the CDR3 DNA reads TGTGCCAGCAGTTACGGGCGAGCAGGAGGATATTCACCCCTCCACTTT.